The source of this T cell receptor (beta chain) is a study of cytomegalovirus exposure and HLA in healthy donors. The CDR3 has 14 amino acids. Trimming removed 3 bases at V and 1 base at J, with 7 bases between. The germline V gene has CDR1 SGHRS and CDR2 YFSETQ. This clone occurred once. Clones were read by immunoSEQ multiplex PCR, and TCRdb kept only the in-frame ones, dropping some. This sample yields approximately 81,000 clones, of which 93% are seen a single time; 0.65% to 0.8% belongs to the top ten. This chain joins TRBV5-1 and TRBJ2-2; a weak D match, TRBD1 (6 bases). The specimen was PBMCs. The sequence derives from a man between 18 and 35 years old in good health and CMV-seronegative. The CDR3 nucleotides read TGCGCCAGCAGCTCGGACAGGAACACCGGGGAGCTGTTTTTT. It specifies CASSSDRNTGELFF.